Following are 7 T cell receptor beta chains from one sample sequenced in a study of blood T cells in healthy people across ages. Then a second PCR, running about 7 to 11 cycles, was carried out with a sample-barcoded 5' primer and a J-beta primer mix. TCRdb re-called the 5' RACE reads with MiXCR, one entry per CDR3 protein. This table holds under 1,100,000 distinct CDR3 sequences, around 25% found once. These data were also reused for a study on T cells of mothers and their children.

The sequenced material came from blood. The receptor source for this set is a girl between 2 and 10 years old in good health.

In its sample, this clonotype was seen a few times. This chain uses TRBV19 with TRBJ1-5; D ambiguous. This CDR3 contains 14 residues. V lost 6 bases to trimming and J lost 0 bases, with 9 bases between them. The V gene's germline CDR1 is LNHDA and CDR2 SQIVND (reference sequence). The CDR3, as DNA: TGTGCCAGTAGGGGAACATCTAGCAATCAGCCCCAGCATTTT. It yields the protein CASRGTSSNQPQHF. Full variable domain (outside the CDR3, taken from reference TRBV19 and TRBJ1-5): DGGITQSPKYLFRKEGQNVTLSCEQNLNHDAMYWYRQDPGQGLRLIYYSQIVNDFQKGDIAEGYSVSREKKESFPLTVTSAQKNPTAFYLCASRGTSSNQPQHFGDGTRLSIL.

This chain connects TRBV15 to TRBJ2-1; D ambiguous. The CDR3 length is 11 residues. Per germline, CDR1 LNHNV and CDR2 YYDKDF (reference sequence). The V gene lost 8 bases and the J gene lost 3 bases, with 5 bases spanning the gap. DNA of the CDR3: TGTGCCACCGGGGACTACAATGAGCAGTTCTTC. Translating gives CATGDYNEQFF. The complete variable domain, with remaining parts taken from reference TRBV15 and TRBJ2-1, reads DAMVIQNPRYQVTQFGKPVTLSCSQTLNHNVMYWYQQKSSQAPKLLFHYYDKDFNNEADTPDNFQSRRPNTSFCFLDIRSPGLGDTAMYLCATGDYNEQFFGPGTRLTVL.

This sequence joins TRBV3-1 and TRBJ1-2, with D uncertain. The germline V gene encodes CDR1 LGHDT and CDR2 YNNKEL (reference sequence). The CDR3 sequence is 14 residues long. Deletions cut 1 base from V and 7 bases from J, with 13 bases between. In DNA, the CDR3 is TGTGCCAGCAGCCAAGCGGGAGAAGGGCGTGGCTACACCTTC. It translates to CASSQAGEGRGYTF.

In this sample, this clonotype turned up a few times. The chain combines TRBV6-5 with TRBJ2-6, with no clear D. Per germline, CDR1 MNHEY and CDR2 SVGAGI. The CDR3 length is 14 residues. Trimming stripped 1 base from V and 0 bases from J, with 1 base between. For the CDR3, the DNA is TGTGCCAGCAGTTACTTCTCTGGGGCCAACGTCCTGACTTTC. Protein product: CASSYFSGANVLTF.

This clonotype was seen a handful of times. V gene TRBV2 combines with J gene TRBJ2-1; 11 bases agree with TRBD2. Trimming at V came to 7 bases and at J to 5 bases, leaving 1 base not matched to a gene. This CDR3 region has 13 residues. CDR1 and CDR2 (germline): SNHLY, FYNNEI. CDR3 residues: CASKGLADNEQFF. The DNA for the CDR3 is TGTGCCAGCAAGGGACTAGCGGACAATGAGCAGTTCTTC.

The chain recombines TRBV11-2 with TRBJ2-3; TRBD1 aligns across 7 bases. The junction had 13 bases not matched to a gene; V was cut back by 4 bases and J by 3 bases. There are 17 residues in the CDR3. CDR1 and CDR2 from the germline V gene are SGHAT and FQNNGV. CDR3 region: CASSSLKPGQLTDTQYF. The CDR3 DNA sequence: TGTGCCAGCAGCTCCCTTAAGCCGGGACAGTTAACAGATACGCAGTATTTT.

J is TRBJ2-6 and V is TRBV15; weak D call: TRBD1 (5 bases). This CDR3 comprises 16 residues. Germline V gives CDR1 LNHNV, CDR2 YYDKDF (reference sequence). Trimming removed 11 bases from V and 0 bases from J, with 17 bases in between. The CDR3: CASSDRRISGANVLTF. CDR3 in DNA: TGTGCCTCGAGCGACAGAAGGATCTCTGGGGCCAACGTCCTGACTTTC.